This T cell receptor (beta chain) was sequenced during a study of human T cells and chemical hapten exposure. Overall study context: Readings were taken at 6 days from patch tests that had applied 0.01% DPC to the upper back. Small discrepancies in pooled library volume mainly accounted for the varying TCR yields per sample.

This clonotype appeared many times. Its target is unknown. Described time point: patch test 2, 6 weeks after DPC sensitization. Sample treatment: therapeutic diphenylcyclopropenone sensitization with weekly scalp DPC. Whole-study results and caveats: Expanded TCRs showed more large CDR3 clusters than pre-sensitization or healthy control sets. Unchanged with DPC sensitization were TCRs above 1 in 1000 frequency.

Between the trimmed V and J ends, which lost 6 bases and 5 bases, there was a span of 14 bases. The germline gives CDR1 SGHRS, CDR2 YFSETQ. This CDR3 is 13 amino acids long. Using its own MiXCR run on the RACE reads, TCRdb lists one record per CDR3 protein. The data show under 450,000 distinct CDR3 sequences, about 6.3% seen once. The TCR originated in a woman aged 18 to 35 with alopecia areata. Some clones in this sample may be carry-over from other donors' samples. This chain joins TRBV5-1 and TRBJ2-5; D is uncertain. The source was whole blood, collected in connection with sensitization to the hapten diphenylcyclopropenone (DPC). CDR3 bases: TGCGCCAGCAAAATTAGGGATGGGGAGACCCAGTACTTC. Translation gives CASKIRDGETQYF.